The rows below give T cell receptor beta chains drawn from one sample of a study of cytomegalovirus exposure and HLA in healthy donors. Repertoires were generated with immunoSEQ multiplex PCR, while TCRdb's copy carries only in-frame clones and drops some. The sample shows about 130,000 clones, approximately 80% of them seen only once. Sequenced sample: PBMCs. The receptors were sampled from a girl aged 2 to 9 in good health and CMV-seronegative. Both conserved end residues are part of each CDR3. D genes are given only for firm matches. Clone size is not always given. Where it is, it says once, few, many or a class for expanded clones.

>.|TRBJ2-4|.|TRBV11-2
TGTGCCAGCAGCTCCGGGGGCAGGGGGGCGCTGGGAAACATTCAGTACTTC
CASSSGGRGALGNIQYF
>few|TRBJ2-3|TRBD2|TRBV9
TGTGCCAGCAGCCTACGACTAGCGGGAGGAACAGATACGCAGTATTTT
CASSLRLAGGTDTQYF
>.|TRBJ1-1|TRBD1|TRBV11-2
TGTGCCAGCAGCTTAGACAGGGGGCTTTTGAACACTGAAGCTTTCTTT
CASSLDRGLLNTEAFF
>.|TRBJ2-4|TRBD1|TRBV27
TGTGCCAGCAGAAGGACAGGGCAAAACATTCAGTACTTC
CASRRTGQNIQYF
>.|TRBJ1-1|TRBD1|TRBV4-1
TGCGCCAGCAGCCAAGCACAGGGGGCCTCTAACACTGAAGCTTTCTTT
CASSQAQGASNTEAFF
>.|TRBJ1-2|TRBD1|TRBV6-5
TGTGCCAGCAGACCCGGGACAGAAGCTTACTATGGCTACACCTTC
CASRPGTEAYYGYTF
>.|TRBJ2-7|TRBD2|TRBV18
TGTGCCAGCTCACCATTTAGCGGGGGGACCTACGAGCAGTACTTC
CASSPFSGGTYEQYF
>once|TRBJ2-3|.|TRBV2
TGTGCCAGCACGGGAGACTCTGCAGATACGCAGTATTTT
CASTGDSADTQYF
>.|TRBJ2-1|TRBD2|TRBV25-1
TGTGCCAGCAGGGAACAGGGGCCTAGCGGGAGGGATGAGCAGTTCTTC
CASREQGPSGRDEQFF
>.|TRBJ2-3|TRBD2|TRBV19
TGTGCCAGTAGTATCGGACTAGCGGGGCTCACAGATACGCAGTATTTT
CASSIGLAGLTDTQYF
>.|TRBJ2-3|TRBD1|TRBV6-4
TGTGCCAGCAGCCGTGGGGCAGGGGGCGCAGATACGCAGTATTTT
CASSRGAGGADTQYF
>.|TRBJ1-2|.|TRBV5-6
TGTGCCAGCAGCTTGGCCTATGGACAGCTGAGCCTAATTAACTATGGCTACACCTTC
CASSLAYGQLSLINYGYTF
>.|TRBJ2-7|TRBD1|TRBV7-8
TGTGCCAGCAGCTTAGCTGGCAGGGGGTACTACGAGCAGTACTTC
CASSLAGRGYYEQYF
>few|TRBJ1-2|TRBD1|TRBV6-5
TGTGCCAGCAGTTACGATCGGGACAGTGGATATGGCTACACCTTC
CASSYDRDSGYGYTF
>.|TRBJ2-3|.|TRBV5-4
TGTGCCAGCAGCCCGGACTACACGGCGAGCACAGATACGCAGTATTTT
CASSPDYTASTDTQYF
>.|TRBJ1-2|TRBD1|TRBV6-5
TGTGCCAGCAGTGGACCCGGGACAGGGAACTATGGCTACACCTTC
CASSGPGTGNYGYTF
>few|TRBJ2-1|TRBD1|TRBV7-9
TGTGCCAGCAGTCAGGGGGCGGGCAATGAGCAGTTCTTC
CASSQGAGNEQFF
>.|TRBJ1-1|.|TRBV27
TGTGCCAGCAGTTTAAACAGCATCCCCCTTGAAGCTTTCTTT
CASSLNSIPLEAFF
>.|TRBJ1-5|TRBD1|TRBV6-1
TGTGCCAGCAGTGCTGGCCCGGACAGGCCCTATCAGCCCCAGCATTTT
CASSAGPDRPYQPQHF
>.|TRBJ2-7|TRBD1|TRBV25-1
TGTGCCAGCAGTGAACTCGGACAGGGGGCGTCAGAGCAGTACTTC
CASSELGQGASEQYF
>.|TRBJ2-7|.|TRBV28
TGTGCCAGCAGCACTGGACAGACTACCTCCTACGAGCAGTACTTC
CASSTGQTTSYEQYF
>.|TRBJ1-3|.|TRBV2
TGTGCCAGCGCGGGGGCTGGAAACACCATATATTTT
CASAGAGNTIYF
>.|TRBJ2-1|.|TRBV6-1
TGTGCCAGTGCCGTGGGAGAGGGCTCCTACAATGAGCAGTTCTTC
CASAVGEGSYNEQFF
>once|TRBJ2-7|.|TRBV5-6
TGTGCCAGCAGCTTACCAGGGAGGTACGAGCAGTACTTC
CASSLPGRYEQYF
>.|TRBJ2-1|.|TRBV5-3
TGTGCCAGAAGCCCCTGGAGCTCCTACAATGAGCAGTTCTTC
CARSPWSSYNEQFF
>.|TRBJ2-3|TRBD2|TRBV10-2
TGCGCCAGCAGCGGACTAGCGGGAGTAGGGGCAGATACGCAGTATTTT
CASSGLAGVGADTQYF
>.|TRBJ1-4|.|TRBV29-1
TGCAGCGTGGGGGGGACGGGGAATGAAAAACTGTTTTTT
CSVGGTGNEKLFF
>.|TRBJ2-4|.|TRBV2
TGTGCCAGCAGTGAATGGCGGGACAGAGCTAGAAACATTCAGTACTTC
CASSEWRDRARNIQYF
>few|TRBJ2-1|.|TRBV2
TGTGCCAGCAGTGATTTTGCCCCGGTCCCCCAGTTCTTC
CASSDFAPVPQFF
>once|TRBJ2-3|TRBD1|TRBV27
TGTGCCAGCAGTCTCGGACAGGGGAGGGATACGCAGTATTTT
CASSLGQGRDTQYF
>.|TRBJ2-6|.|TRBV30
TGTGCCTGGAATTACAGGTCTGGGGCCAACGTCCTGACTTTC
CAWNYRSGANVLTF
>.|TRBJ2-3|TRBD2|TRBV29-1
TGCAGCGTTGGGATAGCGGGGGGGCGGGATACGCAGTATTTT
CSVGIAGGRDTQYF
>.|TRBJ1-6|.|TRBV4-3
TGCGCCAGCAGCCAAGAGGAGGGGTATAATTCACCCCTCCACTTT
CASSQEEGYNSPLHF
>.|TRBJ2-7|TRBD2|TRBV27
TGTGCCAGCAGTTTACTGGCTAGCGGGATATACGAGCAGTACTTC
CASSLLASGIYEQYF
>.|TRBJ1-1|.|TRBV5-5
TGTGCCAGCAGCTTGGATTATTGGGCCACTGAAGCTTTCTTT
CASSLDYWATEAFF
>few|TRBJ2-5|.|TRBV6-1
TGTGCCAGCAGGCCGCTGTACGGGTCCCTCTCCCAGTACTTC
CASRPLYGSLSQYF
>.|TRBJ1-2|.|TRBV2
TGTGCCAGCAGTGAGAACAGTAACTATGGCTACACCTTC
CASSENSNYGYTF
>.|TRBJ2-7|TRBD2|TRBV25-1
TGTGCCAGCAGTGACCCGACTAGCGGATCACCATACGAGCAGTACTTC
CASSDPTSGSPYEQYF
>few|TRBJ1-4|.|TRBV10-2
TGCGCCAGCAGTGAGTCTGGGGCATCCGAAAAACTGTTTTTT
CASSESGASEKLFF
>.|TRBJ1-2|TRBD1|TRBV7-9
TGTGTCAGCAGCTTAGTAGACAGGGACGATTCGCAAAACTATGGCTACACCTTC
CVSSLVDRDDSQNYGYTF
>few|TRBJ2-7|.|TRBV12-5
TGTGCTAGTGGTTTGTCAGGGGCCTACGAGCAGTACTTC
CASGLSGAYEQYF
>few|TRBJ1-1|.|TRBV5-1
TGCGCCAGCAGGGCGAACACTGAAGCTTTCTTT
CASRANTEAFF
>.|TRBJ2-5|TRBD1|TRBV5-1
TGCGCCAGCAGCTTGGCGGGACAGGGGGTTTGGGAGACCCAGTACTTC
CASSLAGQGVWETQYF
>once|TRBJ1-6|.|TRBV6-1
TGTGCCAGCAGGTTGACAGATGATAATTCACCCCTCCACTTT
CASRLTDDNSPLHF
>.|TRBJ2-5|TRBD2|TRBV5-6
TGTGCCAGCAGCTACCCGGGACTAGCGGGACTTGTAGGCCAAGAGACCCAGTACTTC
CASSYPGLAGLVGQETQYF
>.|TRBJ1-5|TRBD1|TRBV2
TGTGCCAGCGAAAGCTACGGACAGGGAAGACAGCCCCAGCATTTT
CASESYGQGRQPQHF
>.|TRBJ2-1|.|TRBV11-3
TGTGCCAGCAGCTTAGATGAGGACAATGAGCAGTTCTTC
CASSLDEDNEQFF